These T cell receptor beta chains were read from a single sample in a study of Tregs in tolerant kidney transplant recipients. Libraries were prepared by immunoSEQ multiplex PCR; TCRdb keeps only in-frame clonotypes and omits some of them. In the table there are hundreds of thousands of clones, around 82% of which are singletons. The sequenced sample consisted of CD4+ T cells from blood. The receptors stem from a human donor in good health. CDR3s include the opening cysteine and the closing phenylalanine or tryptophan. A D gene is named only where the DNA matches it firmly. Only part of the rows carry a size: once, few, many, or a class if the clone is expanded.

v_gene: TRBV2
d_gene: TRBD1
len: 14
abundance: NA
j_gene: TRBJ1-1
CDR3nt: TGTGCCAGCAGTGGCAGGGGGAGGGACACTGAAGCTTTCTTT
CDR3aa: CASSGRGRDTEAFF

v_gene: TRBV11-2
d_gene: TRBD1
len: 15
abundance: NA
j_gene: TRBJ2-1
CDR3nt: TGTGCCAGCAGCTTAGACGGGACAGGGGCCAGGGAGCAGTTCTTC
CDR3aa: CASSLDGTGAREQFF

v_gene: TRBV4-1
d_gene: NA
len: 14
abundance: NA
j_gene: TRBJ2-2
CDR3nt: TGCGCCAGCAGCCATGGACAGAGCACCGGGGAGCTGTTTTTT
CDR3aa: CASSHGQSTGELFF

v_gene: TRBV28
d_gene: NA
len: 15
abundance: NA
j_gene: TRBJ1-5
CDR3nt: TGTGCCAGCAGTTACGGGGGTGGGGATAATCAGCCCCAGCATTTT
CDR3aa: CASSYGGGDNQPQHF

v_gene: TRBV10-1
d_gene: NA
len: 16
abundance: NA
j_gene: TRBJ2-5
CDR3nt: TGCGCCAGCAGTGATGGGAAAGAGGGCCTCTTTAGTCCCCAGTACTTC
CDR3aa: CASSDGKEGLFSPQYF

v_gene: TRBV15
d_gene: NA
len: 12
abundance: few
j_gene: TRBJ1-2
CDR3nt: TGTGCCACCAGCCCTATTAACTATGGCTACACCTTC
CDR3aa: CATSPINYGYTF

v_gene: TRBV18
d_gene: NA
len: 13
abundance: NA
j_gene: TRBJ2-2
CDR3nt: TGTGCCAGCTCAGCCCTAAAGGGCGGGGAGCTGTTTTTT
CDR3aa: CASSALKGGELFF

v_gene: TRBV18
d_gene: NA
len: 13
abundance: NA
j_gene: TRBJ2-1
CDR3nt: TGTGCCAGCTCACCACGTCTTGCACAAGAGCAGTTCTTC
CDR3aa: CASSPRLAQEQFF

v_gene: TRBV5-1
d_gene: TRBD2
len: 17
abundance: NA
j_gene: TRBJ2-7
CDR3nt: TGCGCCAGCAGCTTCCCCGCTCTCACCAGCGGGGGCTACGAGCAGTACTTC
CDR3aa: CASSFPALTSGGYEQYF

v_gene: TRBV7-8
d_gene: TRBD1
len: 15
abundance: once
j_gene: TRBJ1-5
CDR3nt: TGTGCCAGCAGCCTTCGGACAGGGTACAATCAGCCCCAGCATTTT
CDR3aa: CASSLRTGYNQPQHF

v_gene: TRBV6-1
d_gene: NA
len: 16
abundance: NA
j_gene: TRBJ1-5
CDR3nt: TGTGCCAGCAGTGGGACGGACGGGCCGAGCAATCAGCCCCAGCATTTT
CDR3aa: CASSGTDGPSNQPQHF

v_gene: TRBV6-6
d_gene: NA
len: 14
abundance: once
j_gene: TRBJ2-2
CDR3nt: TGTGCCTCGAGCGAGACATTAAACACCGGGGAGCTGTTTTTT
CDR3aa: CASSETLNTGELFF

v_gene: TRBV10-1
d_gene: NA
len: 16
abundance: NA
j_gene: TRBJ2-3
CDR3nt: TGCGCCAGCAGTAAACAAAAACCGGGGTCAGCAGATACGCAGTATTTT
CDR3aa: CASSKQKPGSADTQYF

v_gene: TRBV30
d_gene: NA
len: 13
abundance: NA
j_gene: TRBJ2-7
CDR3nt: TGTGCCTGGAGTGTCTGGGCCGGCAACGAGCAGTACTTC
CDR3aa: CAWSVWAGNEQYF

v_gene: TRBV4-2
d_gene: NA
len: 16
abundance: NA
j_gene: TRBJ2-6
CDR3nt: TGTGCCAGCAGCCAAGTTTTCGGCGGGGGGGCCAACGTCCTGACTTTC
CDR3aa: CASSQVFGGGANVLTF

v_gene: TRBV2
d_gene: TRBD1
len: 14
abundance: NA
j_gene: TRBJ2-7
CDR3nt: TGTGCCAGCAGGCTACAGGGGAGCTCCTACGAGCAGTACTTC
CDR3aa: CASRLQGSSYEQYF

v_gene: TRBV21-1
d_gene: NA
len: 19
abundance: NA
j_gene: TRBJ2-7
CDR3nt: TGTGCCAGCATCCATAGCGGAAGAAATACTTACGGTGGGACTTACGAGCAGTACTTC
CDR3aa: CASIHSGRNTYGGTYEQYF

v_gene: TRBV5-5
d_gene: NA
len: 13
abundance: NA
j_gene: TRBJ1-2
CDR3nt: TGTGCCAGCAGCCACGCCCAATGGAACGGCTACACCTTC
CDR3aa: CASSHAQWNGYTF

v_gene: TRBV9
d_gene: NA
len: 16
abundance: NA
j_gene: TRBJ2-7
CDR3nt: TGTGCCAGCAGCCCCTGGTCCAGGGGAGAAATCAACGAGCAGTACTTC
CDR3aa: CASSPWSRGEINEQYF

v_gene: TRBV6-5
d_gene: TRBD1
len: 16
abundance: NA
j_gene: TRBJ2-7
CDR3nt: TGTGCCAGCAGTTACTCCGGGGCAGGGGGCTCCTACGAGCAGTACTTC
CDR3aa: CASSYSGAGGSYEQYF

v_gene: TRBV2
d_gene: NA
len: 11
abundance: NA
j_gene: TRBJ2-7
CDR3nt: TGTGCCAGCCAGAGAGGCTACGAGCAGTACTTC
CDR3aa: CASQRGYEQYF

v_gene: TRBV27
d_gene: TRBD1
len: 15
abundance: NA
j_gene: TRBJ1-5
CDR3nt: TGTGCCAGCAGTTTTGGCAGGGGGGGCAATCAGCCCCAGCATTTT
CDR3aa: CASSFGRGGNQPQHF

v_gene: TRBV6-1
d_gene: NA
len: 11
abundance: NA
j_gene: TRBJ2-5
CDR3nt: TGTGCCAGCAGTAAGCAAGAGACCCAGTACTTC
CDR3aa: CASSKQETQYF

v_gene: TRBV4-2
d_gene: NA
len: 15
abundance: NA
j_gene: TRBJ2-7
CDR3nt: TGTGCCAGCAGCCAAGATCAGGCTAGCAGTTACGAGCAGTACTTC
CDR3aa: CASSQDQASSYEQYF

v_gene: TRBV5-1
d_gene: TRBD1
len: 13
abundance: NA
j_gene: TRBJ2-7
CDR3nt: TGCGCCAGCAGCGTGGAACACAGGGGGGAGCAGTACTTC
CDR3aa: CASSVEHRGEQYF

v_gene: TRBV4-1
d_gene: NA
len: 18
abundance: few
j_gene: TRBJ1-3
CDR3nt: TGCGCCAGCAGCCAAGGCGAGGCTAAACAGGGTCGTCGAAACACCATATATTTT
CDR3aa: CASSQGEAKQGRRNTIYF

v_gene: TRBV11-2
d_gene: NA
len: 15
abundance: NA
j_gene: TRBJ2-7
CDR3nt: TGTGCCAGCAGCCCTCTTTGGGTTCACTCCTACGAGCAGTACTTC
CDR3aa: CASSPLWVHSYEQYF

v_gene: TRBV6-1
d_gene: NA
len: 16
abundance: NA
j_gene: TRBJ2-1
CDR3nt: TGTGCCAGCAGTGAAGGAAGGGGTGATCTACGCAATGAGCAGTTCTTC
CDR3aa: CASSEGRGDLRNEQFF